This record looks at one T cell receptor (beta chain) sequence and its context. The data originate from a study of cytomegalovirus exposure and HLA in healthy donors. PCR was performed using 60 Vbeta and 13 Jbeta primers. Sequencing used immunoSEQ multiplex PCR; TCRdb keeps in-frame clones, though not all of them. The sample consists of about 200,000 clones, approximately 81% of them appearing once. Trimming took off 3 bases at V and 1 base at J, with 12 bases between the two ends. The CDR3 totals 15 residues. The germline CDR1 and CDR2 sequences are KGHSH and LQKENI. This clonotype was obtained from a man under 40 in good health and CMV-seronegative. The V and J genes are TRBV18 and TRBJ1-1; a possible D gene is TRBD1 (6 bases). The sequencing input was PBMCs. CDR3 amino acids: CASSPVQGQNTEAFF. CDR3 in DNA: TGTGCCAGCTCACCCGTACAGGGCCAGAACACTGAAGCTTTCTTT.